A selection of T cell receptor beta chains follows, all from one sample in a study of blood T cell repertoires in COVID-19. Using immunoSEQ multiplex PCR, the repertoire was profiled, and TCRdb retains in-frame clones only, with some absent. The repertoire has 150,000 to 190,000 clones, around 87% of them found once; the top ten carry roughly 14%. The sample taken for sequencing was peripheral blood. These receptors all come from a woman between 40 and 50 years old with acute or convalescent COVID-19. CDR3s include the opening cysteine and the closing phenylalanine or tryptophan. The D gene is left open where the match is weak. Clone size, where shown, is once, few, many, or a class for clones that have expanded.

TRBJ2-1 . TRBD2 TRBV27 TGTGCCATCGGTCGGGGGGGTTACAACAATGAGCAGTTCTTC CAIGRGGYNNEQFF
TRBJ2-3 . TRBD1 TRBV7-2 TGTGCCAGCAGCTCCGACAGGGGGTTGGTAGATACGCAGTATTTT CASSSDRGLVDTQYF
TRBJ2-1 . TRBD2 TRBV25-1 TGTGCCAGCATCGCGACTAGCGGGGAGAATGAGCAGTTCTTC CASIATSGENEQFF
TRBJ2-2 . TRBD2 TRBV9 TGTGCCAGCAGCAGACTAGCTGTGACCGGGGAGCTGTTTTTT CASSRLAVTGELFF
TRBJ1-5 . TRBD1 TRBV4-1 TGCGCCAGCAGCCCACTCGACCTAGGGGGCGAGCAGCCCCAGCATTTT CASSPLDLGGEQPQHF
TRBJ2-7 . . TRBV11-3 TGTGCCAGCAGCTTAGGGGGGGATCCGGGAACCTACGAGCAGTACTTC CASSLGGDPGTYEQYF
TRBJ2-3 . . TRBV9 TGTGCCAGCAGCGTAACCCCACAACCCACAGATACGCAGTATTTT CASSVTPQPTDTQYF
TRBJ2-1 . TRBD2 TRBV7-3 TGTGCCAGCAGCTTAATATCCCATGGACTAGCGGGGAACAATGAGCAGTTCTTC CASSLISHGLAGNNEQFF
TRBJ2-7 . . TRBV10-2 TGCGCCAGCAGCGCTACCGTCGGGACATCCCACTACGAGCAGTACTTC CASSATVGTSHYEQYF
TRBJ2-3 . TRBD2 TRBV5-5 TGTGCCAGCAGCTTTAGCGGGGGGTCTAGCACAGATACGCAGTATTTT CASSFSGGSSTDTQYF
TRBJ1-6 . . TRBV4-1 TGCGCCAGCAGCCCCCGACAGGACAATTCACCCCTCCACTTT CASSPRQDNSPLHF
TRBJ2-7 . TRBD1 TRBV10-2 TGCGCCAGCAGTGAGTTGACAGGGGATTTCCTCTCCTACGAGCAGTACTTC CASSELTGDFLSYEQYF
TRBJ2-7 once TRBD2 TRBV3-1/TRBV3-2 TGTGCCAGCAGCCGAATTCTGACTAGCGGGGTCTCCTACGAGCAGTACTTC CASSRILTSGVSYEQYF
TRBJ2-5 . TRBD2 TRBV19 TGTGCCAGTACCCCCGGGACTAGCGGGCCCTCCGGAGAGACCCAGTACTTC CASTPGTSGPSGETQYF
TRBJ2-5 . . TRBV5-3 TGTGCCAGAAGCTTCGCGGCACAAGAGACCCAGTACTTC CARSFAAQETQYF
TRBJ2-2 . . TRBV15 TGTGCCACCAGCGCGGGTACGCCCTTGGGGGAGCTGTTTTTT CATSAGTPLGELFF
TRBJ1-2 . . TRBV9 TGTGCCAGCAGCGTAGACAGGGCCGGTGGCTACACCTTC CASSVDRAGGYTF
TRBJ1-6 . . TRBV3-1/TRBV3-2 TGTGCCAGCAGCCAAGTAGAAAATTCACCCCTCCACTTT CASSQVENSPLHF
TRBJ1-3 . TRBD1 TRBV5-6 TGTGCCAGCAGCTACGCCGGGACAGGTTACTCTGGAAACACCATATATTTT CASSYAGTGYSGNTIYF
TRBJ2-5 . . TRBV11-2 TGTGCCAGCAGCGTCGGGACAAAAGAGACCCAGTACTTC CASSVGTKETQYF
TRBJ1-3 . TRBD1 TRBV15 TGTGCCACCAGCAGAGATGGGACAGCAACTGGAAACACCATATATTTT CATSRDGTATGNTIYF
TRBJ2-7 . TRBD1 TRBV11-2 TGTGCCAGCACCCTGACAGGGATCGGTTACGAGCAGTACTTC CASTLTGIGYEQYF
TRBJ2-7 . . TRBV27 TGTGCCAGCAGTACCGGGCGGGGGCTCGGCTACGAGCAGTACTTC CASSTGRGLGYEQYF
TRBJ2-2 . TRBD1 TRBV30 TGTGCCTGGAGGGGAACCGGGACAGGGAACACCGGGGAGCTGTTTTTT CAWRGTGTGNTGELFF
TRBJ1-6 . TRBD1 TRBV6-5 TGTGCCAGCAGCTACGGACAGGGGGCGCGCAATTCACCCCTCCACTTT CASSYGQGARNSPLHF
TRBJ2-7 . . TRBV4-1 TGCGCCAGCAGCCAAGATATGAGTAACCTTCTTTACGAGCAGTACTTC CASSQDMSNLLYEQYF
TRBJ1-2 . . TRBV9 TGTGCCAGCAGCGCCCATGAGGCTGGTGGCTACACCTTC CASSAHEAGGYTF
TRBJ2-7 once . TRBV21-1 TGTGCCAGCAGCAATTTTAGAGTTTCCTACGAGCAGTACTTC CASSNFRVSYEQYF
TRBJ1-3 . . TRBV7-6 TGTGCCAGCAGCTCTCAACCCGCGGAGAGCTCTGGAAACACCATATATTTT CASSSQPAESSGNTIYF
TRBJ2-1 once TRBD2 TRBV3-1/TRBV3-2 TGTGCCAGCAGCCACCTAGCGGGAGGAAACAATGAGCAGTTCTTC CASSHLAGGNNEQFF
TRBJ2-7 . TRBD1 TRBV7-6 TGTGCCAGCAGCTTAGCTGGGGACAGCTCCTACGAGCAGTACTTC CASSLAGDSSYEQYF
TRBJ2-1 . TRBD2 TRBV7-8 TGTGCCAGCAGCTTAGAGGTGCTAGCGGGTGGGTTCTTC CASSLEVLAGGFF
TRBJ1-1 . . TRBV7-3 TGTGCCAGCAGCCGACAATCGAACACTGAAGCTTTCTTT CASSRQSNTEAFF
TRBJ2-2 . TRBD1 TRBV19 TGTGCCAGTAGCCCAGGGGGCGTTGACACCGGGGAGCTGTTTTTT CASSPGGVDTGELFF
TRBJ1-4 . . TRBV2 TGTGCCACCCAGACAGCTAATGAAAAACTGTTTTTT CATQTANEKLFF
TRBJ2-7 . TRBD1 TRBV10-2 TGCGCCAGCAGTGACCCCCCCGGGACAGGGACCTACGAGCAGTACTTC CASSDPPGTGTYEQYF
TRBJ1-1 . . TRBV6-1 TGTGCCAGCAGTGCCCTTTCCGGGGGATGGAAAACTGAAGCTTTCTTT CASSALSGGWKTEAFF
TRBJ2-6 . TRBD1 TRBV24-1 TGTGCCACCAGTGGCCAGGCAGGGGGCTCTGGGGCCAACGTCCTGACTTTC CATSGQAGGSGANVLTF
TRBJ2-3 . TRBD2 TRBV7-9 TGTGCCAGCAGCTCCGAAAGGGCGAGACTAGCTTCAGATACGCAGTATTTT CASSSERARLASDTQYF
TRBJ2-1 . . TRBV10-1 TGCGCCAGCAGTGAGTCACAGGCCAGCTCCTACAATGAGCAGTTCTTC CASSESQASSYNEQFF
TRBJ2-5 . . TRBV7-8 TGTGCCAGCAGCTTAGGGATGTCACAGGTTGGAGAGACCCAGTACTTC CASSLGMSQVGETQYF
TRBJ2-7 . TRBD1 TRBV18 TGTGCCAGCTCACAAGGGACAGGGGTAGTCTACGAGCAGTACTTC CASSQGTGVVYEQYF
TRBJ2-1 . . TRBV6-5 TGTGCCAGCAGTTACAGTGGGGCGAGCTCCTACAATGAGCAGTTCTTC CASSYSGASSYNEQFF
TRBJ1-6 . . TRBV7-9 TGTGCCAGCAGCCCTCGGGACACTTATAATTCACCCCTCCACTTT CASSPRDTYNSPLHF
TRBJ2-1 . TRBD2 TRBV27 TGTGCCAGCAGTTTATTGGCTAGCGGGGTTAGCTCCTACAATGAGCAGTTCTTC CASSLLASGVSSYNEQFF
TRBJ1-1 . . TRBV7-9 TGTGCCATACGCCTGAGCCAGAACACTGAAGCTTTCTTT CAIRLSQNTEAFF
TRBJ2-1 . . TRBV4-1 TGCGCCAGCAGCCAAGAGCAACGGGGCTCCTACAATGAGCAGTTCTTC CASSQEQRGSYNEQFF
TRBJ2-4 . . TRBV2 TGTGCCAGCAGAATAAACTTAGCCAAAAACATTCAGTACTTC CASRINLAKNIQYF
TRBJ2-5 . . TRBV29-1 TGCAGCGTTGGAGGGGAGACCCAGTACTTC CSVGGETQYF
TRBJ2-1 . TRBD1 TRBV5-1 TGCGCCAGCAGCTCGTCGGGACAGGGTATCCATGAGCAGTTCTTC CASSSSGQGIHEQFF
TRBJ1-3 . TRBD1 TRBV7-2 TGTGCCAGCAGCGTGACAGGGAAGGGAAACACCATATATTTT CASSVTGKGNTIYF
TRBJ2-1 . . TRBV7-9 TGTGCCAGCAGCTTACGTGACCAGGGGACCGAGCAGTTCTTC CASSLRDQGTEQFF
TRBJ2-1 . . TRBV7-8 TGTGCCAGCAGCTTAAGAGTCCCCAATGAGCAGTTCTTC CASSLRVPNEQFF
TRBJ2-1 . . TRBV7-2 TGTGCCAGCAGCTTAAACAGAGCGGGCGCGAGCTCCTACAATGAGCAGTTCTTC CASSLNRAGASSYNEQFF
TRBJ2-3 . TRBD1 TRBV5-1 TGCGCCAGCAGCTCCTCCGGGACAGGTGGGACGAGGACGCAGTATTTT CASSSSGTGGTRTQYF